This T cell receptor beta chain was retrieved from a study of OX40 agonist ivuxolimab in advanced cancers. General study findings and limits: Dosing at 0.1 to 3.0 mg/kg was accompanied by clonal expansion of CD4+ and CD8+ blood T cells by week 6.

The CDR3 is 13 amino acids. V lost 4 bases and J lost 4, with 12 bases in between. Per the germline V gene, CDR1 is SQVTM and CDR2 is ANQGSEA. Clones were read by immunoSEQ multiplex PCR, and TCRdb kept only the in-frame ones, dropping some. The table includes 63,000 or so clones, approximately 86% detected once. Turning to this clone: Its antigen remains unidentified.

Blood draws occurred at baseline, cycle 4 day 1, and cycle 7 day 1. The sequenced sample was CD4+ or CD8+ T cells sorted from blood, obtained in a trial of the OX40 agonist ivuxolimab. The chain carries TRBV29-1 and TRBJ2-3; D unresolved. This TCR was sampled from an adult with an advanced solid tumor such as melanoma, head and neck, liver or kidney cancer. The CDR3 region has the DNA TGCAGCGTTGCACCGGGTGGGGCAGATACGCAGTATTTT. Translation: CSVAPGGADTQYF.